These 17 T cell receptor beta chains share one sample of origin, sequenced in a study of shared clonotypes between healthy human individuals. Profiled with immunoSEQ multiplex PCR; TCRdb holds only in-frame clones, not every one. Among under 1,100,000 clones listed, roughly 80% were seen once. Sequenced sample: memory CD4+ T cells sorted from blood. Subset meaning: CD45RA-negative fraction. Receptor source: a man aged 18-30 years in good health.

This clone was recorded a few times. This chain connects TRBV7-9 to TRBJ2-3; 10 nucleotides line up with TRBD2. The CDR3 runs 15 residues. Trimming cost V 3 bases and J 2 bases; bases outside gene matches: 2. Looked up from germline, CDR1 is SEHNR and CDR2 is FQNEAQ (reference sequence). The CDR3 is CASSFLAGVTDTQYF. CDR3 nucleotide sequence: TGTGCCAGCAGCTTCCTAGCGGGAGTCACAGATACGCAGTATTTT.

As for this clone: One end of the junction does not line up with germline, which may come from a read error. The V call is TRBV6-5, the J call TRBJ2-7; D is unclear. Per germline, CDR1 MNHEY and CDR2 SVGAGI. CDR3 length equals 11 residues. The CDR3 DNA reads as TGTGCCAGCAGTTTCGGGTCCACACTCGTCTTC. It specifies CASSFGSTLVF.

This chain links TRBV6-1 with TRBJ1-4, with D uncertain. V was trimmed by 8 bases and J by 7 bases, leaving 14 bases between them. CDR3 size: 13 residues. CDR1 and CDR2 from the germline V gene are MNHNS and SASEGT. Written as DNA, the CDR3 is TGTGCCAGCGGGGAGCGGTCTCGTGAAAAACTGTTTTTT. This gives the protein CASGERSREKLFF.

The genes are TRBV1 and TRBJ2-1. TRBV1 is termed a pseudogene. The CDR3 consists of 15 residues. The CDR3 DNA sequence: TGCACCAGCAGCCTCCCCTCGGGACCACCTAATGAGCAGTTCTTC. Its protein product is CTSSLPSGPPNEQFF.

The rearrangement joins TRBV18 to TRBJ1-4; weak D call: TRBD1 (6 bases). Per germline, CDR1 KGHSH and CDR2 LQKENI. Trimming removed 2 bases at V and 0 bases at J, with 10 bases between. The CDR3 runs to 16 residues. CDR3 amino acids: CASSPSGQSTNEKLFF. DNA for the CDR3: TGTGCCAGCTCACCATCAGGACAGTCAACTAATGAAAAACTGTTTTTT. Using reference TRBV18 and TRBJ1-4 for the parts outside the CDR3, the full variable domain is NAGVMQNPRHLVRRRGQEARLRCSPMKGHSHVYWYRQLPEEGLKFMVYLQKENIIDESGMPKERFSAEFPKEGPSILRIQQVVRGDSAAYFCASSPSGQSTNEKLFFGSGTQLSVL.

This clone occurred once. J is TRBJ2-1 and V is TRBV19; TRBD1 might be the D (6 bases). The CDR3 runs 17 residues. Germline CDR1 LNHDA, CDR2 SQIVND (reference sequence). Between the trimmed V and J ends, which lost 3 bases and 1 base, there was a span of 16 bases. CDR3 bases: TGTGCCAGTAGTATCCTCCCACAGGGCTGGTCCTACAATGAGCAGTTCTTC. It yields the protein CASSILPQGWSYNEQFF.

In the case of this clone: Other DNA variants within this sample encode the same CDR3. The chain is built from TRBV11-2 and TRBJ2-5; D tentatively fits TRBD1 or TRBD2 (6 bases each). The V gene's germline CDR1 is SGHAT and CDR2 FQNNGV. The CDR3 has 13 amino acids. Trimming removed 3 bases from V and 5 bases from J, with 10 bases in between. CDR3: CASSLGGGETQYF. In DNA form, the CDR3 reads TGTGCCAGCAGCTTGGGGGGCGGGGAGACCCAGTACTTC. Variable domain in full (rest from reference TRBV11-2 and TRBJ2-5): EAGVAQSPRYKIIEKRQSVAFWCNPISGHATLYWYQQILGQGPKLLIQFQNNGVVDDSQLPKDRFSAERLKGVDSTLKIQPAKLEDSAVYLCASSLGGGETQYFGPGTRLLVL.

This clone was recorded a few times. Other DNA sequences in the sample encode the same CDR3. The chain's CDR3 is CASSPREGYNSPLHF. In DNA, the CDR3 is TGTGCCAGCTCACCGCGGGAGGGCTATAATTCACCCCTCCACTTT. The gene calls are TRBV18 and TRBJ1-6, with unresolved D. The V end lost 3 bases, the J end lost 3 bases, and 9 bases lay between the germline ends. Germline V gives CDR1 KGHSH, CDR2 LQKENI. The CDR3 runs 15 residues.

The CDR3 region is CASSRSLGVARGTGELFF. CDR3 coding DNA: TGTGCCAGCAGCCGATCCCTGGGTGTAGCGAGGGGCACCGGGGAGCTGTTTTTT. The chain is built from TRBV4-2 and TRBJ2-2, with D possibly being TRBD1 or TRBD2 (5 bases each). The CDR3 runs to 18 residues. Germline loops: CDR1 LGHNA, CDR2 YNFKEQ. V was cut by 4 bases and J by 4 bases, with 22 bases left in between.

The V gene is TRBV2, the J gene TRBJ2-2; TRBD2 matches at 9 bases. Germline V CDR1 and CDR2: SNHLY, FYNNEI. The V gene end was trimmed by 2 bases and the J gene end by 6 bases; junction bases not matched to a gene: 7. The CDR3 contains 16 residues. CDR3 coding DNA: TGTGCCAGCAGTGAACCGGGGACTAGCTCTGCCGGGGAGCTGTTTTTT. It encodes CASSEPGTSSAGELFF.

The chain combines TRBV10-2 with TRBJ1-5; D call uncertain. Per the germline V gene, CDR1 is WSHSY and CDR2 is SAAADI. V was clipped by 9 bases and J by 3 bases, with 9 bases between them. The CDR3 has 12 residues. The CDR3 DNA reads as TGCGCCAGTCAAGATTCCAATCAGCCCCAGCATTTT. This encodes CASQDSNQPQHF.

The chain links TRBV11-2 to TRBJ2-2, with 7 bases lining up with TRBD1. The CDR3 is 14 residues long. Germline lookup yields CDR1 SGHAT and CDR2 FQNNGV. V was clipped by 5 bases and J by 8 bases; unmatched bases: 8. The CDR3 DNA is TGTGCCAGCAGCCCCACAGGGGCCCCGGGGGAGCTGTTTTTT. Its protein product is CASSPTGAPGELFF.

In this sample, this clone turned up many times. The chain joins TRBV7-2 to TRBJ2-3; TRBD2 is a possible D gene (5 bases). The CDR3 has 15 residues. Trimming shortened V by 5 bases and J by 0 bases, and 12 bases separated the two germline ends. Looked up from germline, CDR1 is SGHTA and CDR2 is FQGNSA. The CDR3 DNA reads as TGTGCCAGCAGCCAAGCGGTAGCTAGCACAGATACGCAGTATTTT. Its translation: CASSQAVASTDTQYF.

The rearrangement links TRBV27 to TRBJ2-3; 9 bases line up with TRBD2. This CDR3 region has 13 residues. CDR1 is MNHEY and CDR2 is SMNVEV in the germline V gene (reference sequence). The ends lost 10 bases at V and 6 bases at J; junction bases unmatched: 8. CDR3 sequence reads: CATSGLAGDTQYF. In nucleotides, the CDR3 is TGTGCCACCTCTGGGCTAGCGGGGGATACGCAGTATTTT.

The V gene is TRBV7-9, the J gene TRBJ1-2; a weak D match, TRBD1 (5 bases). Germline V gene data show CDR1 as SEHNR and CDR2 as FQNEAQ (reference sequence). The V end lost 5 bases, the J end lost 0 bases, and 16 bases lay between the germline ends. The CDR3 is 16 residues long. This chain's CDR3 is CASSQGFPSSNYGYTF. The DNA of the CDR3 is TGTGCCAGCAGCCAGGGATTTCCCTCCTCTAACTATGGCTACACCTTC.

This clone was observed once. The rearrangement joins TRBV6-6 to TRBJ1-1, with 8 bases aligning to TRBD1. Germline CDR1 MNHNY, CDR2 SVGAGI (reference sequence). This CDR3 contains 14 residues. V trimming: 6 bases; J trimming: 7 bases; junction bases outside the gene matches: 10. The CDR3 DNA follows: TGTGCCAGCAGGAACCCAGGGGGCTCCTTTGAAGCTTTCTTT. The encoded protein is CASRNPGGSFEAFF.

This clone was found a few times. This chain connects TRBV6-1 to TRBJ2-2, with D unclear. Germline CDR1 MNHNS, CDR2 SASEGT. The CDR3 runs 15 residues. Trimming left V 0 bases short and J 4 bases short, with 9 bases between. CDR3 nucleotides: TGTGCCAGCAGTGAAGCCAGTGCTCCCACCGGGGAGCTGTTTTTT. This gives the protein CASSEASAPTGELFF.